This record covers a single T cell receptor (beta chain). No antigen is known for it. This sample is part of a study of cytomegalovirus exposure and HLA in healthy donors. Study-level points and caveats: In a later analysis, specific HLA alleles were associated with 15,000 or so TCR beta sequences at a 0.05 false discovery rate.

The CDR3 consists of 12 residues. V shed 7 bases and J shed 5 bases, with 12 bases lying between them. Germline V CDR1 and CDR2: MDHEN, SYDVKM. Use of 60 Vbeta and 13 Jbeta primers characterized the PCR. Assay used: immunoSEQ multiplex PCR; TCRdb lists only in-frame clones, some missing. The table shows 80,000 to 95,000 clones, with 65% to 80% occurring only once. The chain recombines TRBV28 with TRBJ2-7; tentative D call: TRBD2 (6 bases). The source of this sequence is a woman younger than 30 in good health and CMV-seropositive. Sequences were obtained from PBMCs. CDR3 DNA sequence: TGTGCCAGCAAGGAGGGCGGCAACGAGCAGTACTTC. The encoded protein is CASKEGGNEQYF.